The 21 T cell receptor beta chains in this list originate from one sample, sequenced in a study of technical replicates of blood from a few donors. Sequenced by immunoSEQ multiplex PCR; TCRdb stores in-frame clones only, minus some. The table lists more than 65,000 clones, 91% of them singletons. The material sequenced was T cells isolated from PBMCs. The receptor source for this set is a human donor in good health.

The chain combines TRBV4-1 with TRBJ2-1, with D perhaps matching TRBD2 (6 bases). The CDR3 is 17 amino acids. With 1 base removed from V and 0 bases from J, the gap between germline ends came to 13 bases. CDR1 and CDR2 from the germline V gene are MGHRA and YSYEKL. CDR3 residues: CASSQVSAGSSYNEQFF. The CDR3 nucleotides read TGCGCCAGCAGCCAAGTGAGCGCGGGAAGCTCCTACAATGAGCAGTTCTTC.

Only a few counts were recorded for this clone. The gene calls are TRBV27 and TRBJ1-1; 9 nucleotides agree with TRBD1. Per germline, CDR1 MNHEY and CDR2 SMNVEV (reference sequence). The CDR3 has 14 amino acids. V gave up 5 bases and J gave up 5 bases; unmatched junction bases: 6. Here the CDR3 reads CASSETGGMTEAFF. Here the CDR3 DNA reads TGTGCCAGCAGTGAGACAGGGGGTATGACTGAAGCTTTCTTT.

V is TRBV5-4 and J is TRBJ2-7; 11 nucleotides match TRBD2. The germline V gene encodes CDR1 SGHNT and CDR2 YYREEE (reference sequence). The CDR3 has 14 amino acids. Trimming cost V 4 bases and J 6 bases; bases outside gene matches: 6. The CDR3: CASSPTSGSFEQYF. The CDR3, as DNA: TGTGCCAGCAGCCCTACTAGCGGGAGCTTCGAGCAGTACTTC.

For this clone: Other DNA sequences in the same sample also yield this CDR3. The chain employs TRBV5-1 and TRBJ1-3, with D perhaps TRBD1 (5 bases). Trimming shortened V by 4 bases and J by 4 bases, and 15 bases separated the two germline ends. The CDR3 totals 15 residues. Germline assignment: CDR1 SGHRS and CDR2 YFSETQ. The CDR3 protein is CASSLTGGEGNTIYF. CDR3 bases: TGCGCCAGCAGCCTAACCGGAGGGGAAGGAAACACCATATATTTT.

The V gene is TRBV2, the J gene TRBJ1-5; no clear D. V lost 3 bases and J 0 bases, leaving 9 bases between the germline ends. The V gene's germline CDR1 is SNHLY and CDR2 FYNNEI. The length of the CDR3 is 15 residues. The CDR3, as DNA: TGTGCCAGCAGTGAGATCGGCGGTAGCAATCAGCCCCAGCATTTT. Translated: CASSEIGGSNQPQHF.

V usage is TRBV6-5 and J usage is TRBJ1-5; 8 positions agree with TRBD1. The V and J ends lost 6 bases and 5 bases, in that order; junction bases with no gene match: 6. Germline loops: CDR1 MNHEY, CDR2 SVGAGI. This CDR3 contains 14 residues. The CDR3 nucleotides read TGTGCCAGCAGCCGGGACAGGAGATATCAGCCCCAGCATTTT. It encodes CASSRDRRYQPQHF.

The CDR3 DNA reads TGTGCCAGCACCCGCCGGGACAAAGAGACCCAGTACTTC. The encoded protein is CASTRRDKETQYF. The gene calls are TRBV2 and TRBJ2-5; a possible D gene is TRBD1 (6 bases). Trimming left V 7 bases short and J 3 bases short, with 12 bases between. Germline assignment: CDR1 SNHLY and CDR2 FYNNEI. The CDR3 is made up of 13 amino acids.

The rearrangement uses TRBV10-2 and TRBJ2-7; D is perhaps TRBD2 (5 bases). The germline CDR1 and CDR2 sequences are WSHSY and SAAADI. Between the trimmed V and J ends, which lost 4 bases and 2 bases, there was a span of 12 bases. This CDR3 is built from 14 residues. The CDR3 nucleotides are TGCGCCAGCAGTGCTGTGGACGGGACCTACGAGCAGTACTTC. Translated: CASSAVDGTYEQYF.

The V gene is TRBV6-1, the J gene TRBJ1-1, with TRBD1 identical over 9 bases. This CDR3 has 15 amino acids. With V trimmed by 7 bases and J by 8 bases, 14 bases remained unmatched. Germline V gene data show CDR1 as MNHNS and CDR2 as SASEGT. The CDR3 bases are TGTGCCAGCACCTCTGGACAGGGGATATCGCCAGAAGCTTTCTTT. Encoded protein: CASTSGQGISPEAFF.

The chain is built from TRBV13 and TRBJ2-7; D remains unclear. The germline V gene encodes CDR1 PRHDT and CDR2 FYEKMQ (reference sequence). Trimming shortened V by 1 base and J by 6 bases, and 10 bases separated the two germline ends. The CDR3 has 13 amino acids. The chain's CDR3 is CASSLARVGEQYF. In nucleotides, the CDR3 is TGTGCCAGCAGCTTAGCTCGGGTAGGCGAGCAGTACTTC.

This clone has a handful of counts. V is TRBV6-5 and J is TRBJ2-1; TRBD2 agrees at 11 bases. V was clipped by 6 bases and J by 6 bases; unmatched bases: 4. Germline CDR1 MNHEY, CDR2 SVGAGI. This CDR3 contains 14 residues. The CDR3 loop reads CASSLSGRVNEQFF. The CDR3 coding sequence is TGTGCCAGCAGCCTTAGCGGGAGGGTCAATGAGCAGTTCTTC.

CDR3 in amino acids: CASSYSRGPVNEQFF. The CDR3, as DNA: TGTGCCAGCAGTTACTCCAGGGGACCGGTGAATGAGCAGTTCTTC. V and J are TRBV6-5 and TRBJ2-1; a possible D gene is TRBD1 (6 bases). The CDR3 spans 15 residues. Trimming stripped 0 bases from V and 7 bases from J, with 13 bases between. Per germline, CDR1 MNHEY and CDR2 SVGAGI.

The V gene is TRBV30, the J gene TRBJ2-5; possible D gene TRBD1, 6 bases. The V and J ends lost 4 bases and 5 bases respectively, with 14 bases between them. This CDR3 has 13 residues. From germline, CDR1 is GTSNPN and CDR2 SVGIG (reference sequence). Written as DNA, the CDR3 is TGTGCCTGGATCCACAGGGCTGGGGAGACCCAGTACTTC. Encoded protein: CAWIHRAGETQYF.

The chain employs TRBV28 and TRBJ2-1, with TRBD2 matching 8 bases. J was trimmed by 3 bases and V by 6 bases; bases with no gene match: 4. The germline CDR1 and CDR2 sequences are MDHEN and SYDVKM. The CDR3 is 14 amino acids. The CDR3 coding sequence is TGTGCCAGCAGCCCCAGCGGGAGCTACAATGAGCAGTTCTTC. It specifies CASSPSGSYNEQFF.

This rearrangement joins TRBV10-1 to TRBJ2-5; TRBD1 is a possible D gene (6 bases). This CDR3 is built from 14 residues. V gave up 8 bases and J gave up 4 bases, with 17 bases separating them. Per germline, CDR1 WNHNN and CDR2 SYGVQD (reference sequence). CDR3 sequence reads: CASAEQGHGETQYF. CDR3 nucleotides: TGCGCCAGCGCGGAACAGGGTCATGGAGAGACCCAGTACTTC.

The sample holds one count of this clone. V is TRBV7-9 and J is TRBJ2-1; 10 bases fit TRBD2. Germline V gene data show CDR1 as SEHNR and CDR2 as FQNEAQ (reference sequence). V shed 5 bases, J shed 6 bases, and the junction held 10 bases outside the gene matches. CDR3 length equals 16 residues. The CDR3 region has the DNA TGTGCCAGCAGCCCCCTGCAGCGGGAGGGCCCCAATGAGCAGTTCTTC. Translation: CASSPLQREGPNEQFF.

This chain joins TRBV27 and TRBJ2-3, with D perhaps matching TRBD2 (6 bases). Germline loops: CDR1 MNHEY, CDR2 SMNVEV (reference sequence). Trimming left V 10 bases short and J 4 bases short, with 12 bases between. This CDR3 contains 12 residues. CDR3 amino acids: CANPAGPDTQYF. CDR3 nucleotides: TGTGCCAACCCGGCGGGGCCAGATACGCAGTATTTT.

The chain couples TRBV18 to TRBJ2-5; 10 bases agree with TRBD2. Germline lookup yields CDR1 KGHSH and CDR2 LQKENI. The CDR3 consists of 16 residues. J gave up 4 bases and V 2 bases, and 7 bases lay outside the gene matches. For the CDR3, the DNA is TGTGCCAGCTCACCAAAGCAACTAGCGGGAATAGAGACCCAGTACTTC. It encodes CASSPKQLAGIETQYF. The full variable domain, completed using reference TRBV18 and TRBJ2-5, is NAGVMQNPRHLVRRRGQEARLRCSPMKGHSHVYWYRQLPEEGLKFMVYLQKENIIDESGMPKERFSAEFPKEGPSILRIQQVVRGDSAAYFCASSPKQLAGIETQYFGPGTRLLVL.

This sequence joins TRBV5-6 and TRBJ1-1, with TRBD1 matching 8 bases. Losses at the gene ends were 4 bases for V and 1 base for J; bases not matched to a gene: 9. CDR3 length: 16 amino acids. The germline gives CDR1 SGHDT, CDR2 YYEEEE. CDR3 amino acids: CASSQFFGTGNTEAFF. CDR3 coding DNA: TGTGCCAGCAGCCAATTTTTTGGGACAGGGAACACTGAAGCTTTCTTT. Full variable domain (remainder filled in from reference TRBV5-6 and TRBJ1-1): DAGVTQSPTHLIKTRGQQVTLRCSPKSGHDTVSWYQQALGQGPQFIFQYYEEEERQRGNFPDRFSGHQFPNYSSELNVNALLLGDSALYLCASSQFFGTGNTEAFFGQGTRLTVV.

The rearrangement links TRBV29-1 to TRBJ2-1; TRBD1 matches at 9 bases. Germline CDR1 reads SQVTM; CDR2 reads ANQGSEA. Losses at the gene ends were 7 bases for V and 6 bases for J; bases not matched to a gene: 7. The CDR3 sequence is 13 residues long. CDR3 in DNA: TGCAGCGCAAGAACGGACAGGGGCAATGAGCAGTTCTTC. Amino acid sequence: CSARTDRGNEQFF.

This clone appeared once. The chain is built from TRBV6-6 and TRBJ2-5; 8 bases align to TRBD1. The CDR3 sequence is 14 residues long. Germline CDR1 reads MNHNY; CDR2 reads SVGAGI (reference sequence). Trimming at V came to 2 bases and at J to 3 bases, leaving 2 bases not matched to a gene. CDR3 in amino acids: CASSYGTGKETQYF. CDR3 bases: TGTGCCAGCAGTTACGGGACAGGAAAAGAGACCCAGTACTTC.